This T cell receptor (beta chain) was observed in a study of sequential checkpoint blockade in melanoma. This CDR3 is built from 14 residues. Deletions cut 6 bases from V and 7 bases from J, with 16 bases between. CDR1 and CDR2 (germline): MNHGY, SAAAGT. The table came from immunoSEQ multiplex PCR; TCRdb's copy has only in-frame clones and leaves some out. Of roughly 7,000 clones listed, roughly 30% are singletons. Stated treatment: randomized to nivolumab then ipilimumab (arm A) or the reverse (arm B). Source: tumor tissue (inferred from file names), taken from a patient given nivolumab and ipilimumab in sequence. This clonotype originated in a human donor with melanoma. V gene TRBV6-8 combines with J gene TRBJ1-5; no reliable D call. This CDR3 reads CASSSAAGRQPQHF. The CDR3 DNA reads as TGTGCCAGCAGCTCGGCGGCAGGTAGACAGCCCCAGCATTTT.